The source of this T cell receptor beta chain is a study of T-cell memory formation after mild COVID-19. Germline CDR1 and CDR2: SGHRS and YFSETQ. This CDR3 comprises 12 residues. V dropped 0 bases and J dropped 11 bases, with 10 bases sitting between them. This clonotype was detected ten times or more. TCRdb passed the 5' RACE reads through MiXCR, listing each CDR3 protein once. The sample has approximately 260,000 distinct CDR3 sequences, about a sixth seen once. The rearrangement joins TRBV5-1 to TRBJ2-3, with D possibly TRBD2 on 5 matching bases. This clonotype originated in a man in his late teens or twenties who had mild COVID-19 (a few samples of this study predate the infection). Cell type and time point are not known. Sequencing input: PBMCs or a T cell subset sorted from them (not recorded which). The CDR3 DNA reads as TGCGCCAGCAGCTTGGATAGCGAGAAGCAGTATTTT. As protein: CASSLDSEKQYF.